This TCR beta chain was captured in a study of blood T cell repertoires in COVID-19. Study-wide background: There were acute and convalescent COVID-19 samples, and they came from the United States, Italy and Spain. From T cells, B-cell-depleted T cells, or PBMCs came the material, which was cDNA or gDNA.

The method was immunoSEQ multiplex PCR; TCRdb's version includes in-frame clones alone and lacks a portion of them. The repertoire holds 200,000 to 250,000 clones, with roughly 91% as singletons. Germline assignment: CDR1 LGHNA and CDR2 YNFKEQ. The length of the CDR3 is 18 residues. With V trimmed by 0 bases and J by 8 bases, 9 bases remained unmatched. Material for sequencing was peripheral blood. The source of this sequence is a man aged 25-40 years with COVID-19, enrolled during active disease. The chain uses TRBV4-2 and TRBJ2-2; 13 bases match TRBD2. CDR3 region: CASSQDVGGTSGKGELFF. The DNA of the CDR3 is TGTGCCAGCAGCCAAGATGTAGGAGGGACTAGCGGGAAAGGGGAGCTGTTTTTT.